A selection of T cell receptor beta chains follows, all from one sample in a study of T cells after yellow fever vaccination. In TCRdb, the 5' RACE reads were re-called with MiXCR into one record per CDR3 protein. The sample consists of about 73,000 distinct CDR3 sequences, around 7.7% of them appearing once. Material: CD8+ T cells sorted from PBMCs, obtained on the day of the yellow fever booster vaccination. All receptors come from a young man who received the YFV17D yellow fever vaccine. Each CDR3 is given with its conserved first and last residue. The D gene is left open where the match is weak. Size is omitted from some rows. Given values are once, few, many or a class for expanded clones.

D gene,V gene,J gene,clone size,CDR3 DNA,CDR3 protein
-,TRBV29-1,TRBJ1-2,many,TGCAGCGTTGAAGTTGGTTACAGCCTATCTGGTGGCTACACCTTC,CSVEVGYSLSGGYTF
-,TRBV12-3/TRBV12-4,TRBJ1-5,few,TGTGCCAGCAGTTTAGAACAGCTTAATCAGCCCCAGCATTTT,CASSLEQLNQPQHF
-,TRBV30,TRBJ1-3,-,TGTGCCTGGAGTGTGGGAACGTCTGGAAACACCATATATTTT,CAWSVGTSGNTIYF
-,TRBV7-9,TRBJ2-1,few,TGTGCCAGCGAGACAGCCTACAATGAGCAGTTCTTC,CASETAYNEQFF
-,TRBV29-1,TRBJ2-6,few,TGCAGCGTTGAGTGGGACCTCTCTGGGGCCAACGTCCTGACTTTC,CSVEWDLSGANVLTF
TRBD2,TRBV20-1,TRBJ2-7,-,TGCAGTGCAGAAAGGACTAGCGCCCTCTCCGAGCAGTACTTC,CSAERTSALSEQYF
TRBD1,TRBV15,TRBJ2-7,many,TGTGCCACCAGCAGGCCCGGGACAGGGGATGAGCAGTACTTC,CATSRPGTGDEQYF
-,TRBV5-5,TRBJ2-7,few,TGTGCCAGCAGCTTGTATGGGGGAGAAGTCCCTGTCTACGAGCAGTACTTC,CASSLYGGEVPVYEQYF
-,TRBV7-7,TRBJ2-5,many,TGTGCTAGCAGCCCCACCGTGGGGGAGTCAGAGACCCAGTACTTC,CASSPTVGESETQYF
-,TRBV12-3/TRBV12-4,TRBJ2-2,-,TGTGCCAGCAGCCCTCATGCCGCAAGTAACACCGGGGAGCTGTTTTTT,CASSPHAASNTGELFF
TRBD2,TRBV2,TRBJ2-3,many,TGTGCCAGCAGTCAGGTGGGACTAGCGGTTAGCACAGATACGCAGTATTTT,CASSQVGLAVSTDTQYF
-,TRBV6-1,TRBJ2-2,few,TGTGCCAGCAGTGATCGTCCCGGGGAGCTGTTTTTT,CASSDRPGELFF
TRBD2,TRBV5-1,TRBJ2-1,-,TGCGCCAGCAGACTAGCGGTCAATGAGCAGTTCTTC,CASRLAVNEQFF
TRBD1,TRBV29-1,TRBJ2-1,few,TGCAGCACCCGGACAGGTCGGGGTGAGCAGTTCTTC,CSTRTGRGEQFF
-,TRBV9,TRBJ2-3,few,TGTGCCAGCAGCAAGACTCCACCGGGTACAGATACGCAGTATTTT,CASSKTPPGTDTQYF
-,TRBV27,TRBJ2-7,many,TGTGCCAGCAGAGTTGGGGGCGCAAAGTACGAGCAGTACTTC,CASRVGGAKYEQYF
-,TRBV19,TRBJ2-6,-,TGTGCCAGTATTGACTCTGGGGCCAACGTCCTGACTTTC,CASIDSGANVLTF
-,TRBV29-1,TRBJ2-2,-,TGCAGCGCACAAGGCACCGGGGAGCTGTTTTTT,CSAQGTGELFF
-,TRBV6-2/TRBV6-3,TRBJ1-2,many,TGTGCCAGCAGTTCGCGGGACAAACGGTCTGGCTACACCTTC,CASSSRDKRSGYTF
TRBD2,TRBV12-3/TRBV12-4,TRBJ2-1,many,TGTGCCAGCAGTTTCGAGGCGGGAGTGGGTAATGAGCAGTTCTTC,CASSFEAGVGNEQFF
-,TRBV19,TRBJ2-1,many,TGTGCCAGTAGGATCCGGGACTTCCTCTACAATGAGCAGTTCTTC,CASRIRDFLYNEQFF
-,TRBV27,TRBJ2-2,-,TGTGCCAGCAGTTCAGGGACAACGAACACCGGGGAGCTGTTTTTT,CASSSGTTNTGELFF
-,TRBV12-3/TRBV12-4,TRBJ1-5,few,TGTGCCAGCAGTTTAGTTAGTTATAGCAATCAGCCCCAGCATTTT,CASSLVSYSNQPQHF
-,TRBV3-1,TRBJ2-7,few,TGTGCCAGCAGCCAAGAGCCGGTGGTCGAGCAGTACTTC,CASSQEPVVEQYF
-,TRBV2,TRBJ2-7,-,TGTGCCAGCAGTGAAGACCCAGGGAAAGAGCAGTACTTC,CASSEDPGKEQYF
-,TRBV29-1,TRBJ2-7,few,TGCAGCGTTGAAGGCCGTGCCTACGAGCAGTACTTC,CSVEGRAYEQYF
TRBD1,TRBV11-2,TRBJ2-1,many,TGTGCCAGCAGCCCCTGGACAGGCCCGTACAATGAGCAGTTCTTC,CASSPWTGPYNEQFF
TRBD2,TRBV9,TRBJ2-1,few,TGTGCCAGCAGCCCCCGGGCGGGAGTCGCCCATGAGCAGTTCTTC,CASSPRAGVAHEQFF
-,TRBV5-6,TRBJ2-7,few,TGTGCCAGCAGCTTGTTCAACGAGCAGTACTTC,CASSLFNEQYF
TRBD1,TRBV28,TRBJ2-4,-,TGTGCCAGCAGTCGACAGGGTTCCAAAAACATTCAGTACTTC,CASSRQGSKNIQYF
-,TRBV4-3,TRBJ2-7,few,TGCGCCAGCAGCCATGTCGGTGCGGGGAAGCAGTACTTC,CASSHVGAGKQYF
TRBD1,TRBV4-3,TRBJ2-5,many,TGCGCCAGCAGCCAGACCCAGGGGGCGGGAGAGACCCAGTACTTC,CASSQTQGAGETQYF
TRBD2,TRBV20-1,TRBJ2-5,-,TGCAGTGCTAGAGGAGAGGCGACTAGCGCCTCCGGAGAGACCCAGTACTTC,CSARGEATSASGETQYF
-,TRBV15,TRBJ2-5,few,TGTGCCACCAGGGGAGGAGAGACCCAGTACTTC,CATRGGETQYF
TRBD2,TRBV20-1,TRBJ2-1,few,TGCAGTGCTAGTACTAGCGGGCCCTACAATGAGCAGTTCTTC,CSASTSGPYNEQFF
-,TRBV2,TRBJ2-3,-,TGTGCCAGCAGGGACACGGATGGTACAGATACGCAGTATTTT,CASRDTDGTDTQYF
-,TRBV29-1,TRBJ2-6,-,TGCAGCGTCGCGAGCTCTGGGGCCAACGTCCTGACTTTC,CSVASSGANVLTF
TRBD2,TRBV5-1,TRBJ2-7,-,TGCGCCAGCAGCCCGGGACTAGCGGAGCACTCCTACGAGCAGTACTTC,CASSPGLAEHSYEQYF
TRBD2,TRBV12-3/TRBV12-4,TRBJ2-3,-,TGTGCCATCTGTTCCCCCTCCAGCGGGAGTTATGCCACAGATACGCAGTATTTT,CAICSPSSGSYATDTQYF
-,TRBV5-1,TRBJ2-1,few,TGCGCCAGAACCGGGTCCTACAATGAGCAGTTCTTC,CARTGSYNEQFF
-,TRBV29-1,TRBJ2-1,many,TGCAGCGCCTCACCTGAGAACGGTGAGCAGTTCTTC,CSASPENGEQFF
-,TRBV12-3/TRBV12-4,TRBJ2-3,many,TGTGCCAGCACTTCCACAGATACGCAGTATTTT,CASTSTDTQYF
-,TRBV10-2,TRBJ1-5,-,TGCGCCAGCAGTGAGGTGATATCGGGTCAGCCCCAGCATTTT,CASSEVISGQPQHF
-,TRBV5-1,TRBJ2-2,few,TGCGCCAGCAGCTATAACAATCGGGCCGGGGAGCTGTTTTTT,CASSYNNRAGELFF
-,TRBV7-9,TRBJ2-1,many,TGTGCCAGCAGCGCGGGACGGGAGCAGTTCTTC,CASSAGREQFF
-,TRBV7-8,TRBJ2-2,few,TGTGCCAGCAGCTTAGCAGTGGTCAGGGACACCGGGGAGCTGTTTTTT,CASSLAVVRDTGELFF
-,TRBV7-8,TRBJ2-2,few,TGTGCCAGCAGCTTTGGGGTGACGAACACCGGGGAGCTGTTTTTT,CASSFGVTNTGELFF
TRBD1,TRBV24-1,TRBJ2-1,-,TGTGCCACCAGTGATACCTCCGGGACAGGGCGTCACAATGAGCAGTTCTTC,CATSDTSGTGRHNEQFF
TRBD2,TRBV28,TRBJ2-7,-,TGTGCCAGCAGTTTAGGGGGGGGGAACGAGCAGTACTTC,CASSLGGGNEQYF
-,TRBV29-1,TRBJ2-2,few,TGCAGCGTTGAAGCGGGGGCGAACACCGGGGAGCTGTTTTTT,CSVEAGANTGELFF
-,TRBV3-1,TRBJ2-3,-,TGTGCCAGCAGCCAATCGGACATCAGTAGCACAGATACGCAGTATTTT,CASSQSDISSTDTQYF
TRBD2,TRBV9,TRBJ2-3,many,TGTGCCAGCAGCGGCGGACTAGCGGGAGCCACAGATACGCAGTATTTT,CASSGGLAGATDTQYF
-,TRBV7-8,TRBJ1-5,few,TGTGCCAGCAGCTTCCTGGGGGTCCCCGGGGATCAGCCCCAGCATTTT,CASSFLGVPGDQPQHF
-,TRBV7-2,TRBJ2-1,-,TGTGCCAGCAGCCCCGAGGCGAGCTCCTACAATGAGCAGTTCTTC,CASSPEASSYNEQFF
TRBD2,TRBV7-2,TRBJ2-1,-,TGTGCCAGCAGCGGAGCTTTAGCGGGGCACAATGAGCAGTTCTTC,CASSGALAGHNEQFF
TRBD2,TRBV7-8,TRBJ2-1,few,TGTGCCAGCAGCTTAGCGTCGGGACTAGGGTCTAATGAGCAGTTCTTC,CASSLASGLGSNEQFF
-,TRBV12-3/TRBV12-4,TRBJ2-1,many,TGTGCCAGCAGTTTTGCGGATCTCTACAATGAGCAGTTCTTC,CASSFADLYNEQFF
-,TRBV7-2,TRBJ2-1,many,TGTGCCAGCAGCCGGGCACAGGAGGGACATGAGCAGTTCTTC,CASSRAQEGHEQFF
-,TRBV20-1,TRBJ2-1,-,TGCAGTTTGGACCGGGACTCTAGCAATGAGCAGTTCTTC,CSLDRDSSNEQFF
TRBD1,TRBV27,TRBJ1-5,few,TGTGCCAGCAGTTTATCGGGACAGGGTGCTTATCAGCCCCAGCATTTT,CASSLSGQGAYQPQHF